This TCR beta chain was identified in a study of STAT5B mutations in CD4+ large granular lymphocyte leukemia. General study findings and limits: Less than 30% of private leukemic clonotypes occurred rarely in other patients' non-leukemic repertoires.

Points on this clone: The antigen is undetermined.

CDR3 length equals 14 residues. Per germline, CDR1 GTSNPN and CDR2 SVGIG (reference sequence). Trimming cost V 2 bases and J 1 base, with 10 bases left between them. This was a survey-level run. The data were produced by immunoSEQ multiplex PCR, yet TCRdb's version contains in-frame clones alone and is incomplete. The sample includes fewer than 25,000 clones, around 84% seen only once; the top ten take roughly an eighth. The sequence derives from a human donor in good health. Sequencing input: CD4+ T cells from blood buffy coats. J is TRBJ2-3 and V is TRBV30; D gene uncertain. The CDR3 sequence is CAWSTIRGTDTQYF. The CDR3 DNA sequence: TGTGCCTGGAGTACGATTCGGGGCACAGATACGCAGTATTTT.